This TCR beta chain emerged from a study of long-term antiretroviral therapy in people with HIV. Assay version v3.0 of immunoSEQ was used, and it was run at survey level. Sequencing targeted 40,000-50,000 T-cell genomes per sample. The data were produced by immunoSEQ multiplex PCR, yet TCRdb's version contains in-frame clones alone and is incomplete. Altogether around 33,000 clones are present, 75% to 85% being singletons, with the ten largest covering 10% to 15%. This CDR3 has 14 amino acids. Germline V gene sequence: CDR1 MNHNS, CDR2 SASEGT. V was clipped by 7 bases and J by 6 bases; unmatched bases: 10.

Specimen: unsorted PBMCs, collected 0.3 years after starting antiretroviral therapy. V and J are TRBV6-1 and TRBJ2-7, with 9 nucleotides matching TRBD1. The receptor's source is a young man with HIV. The CDR3 DNA is TGTGCCAGCACCTATACAGGGGGCAGTTTCGAGCAGTACTTC. This sequence encodes CASTYTGGSFEQYF.